The sequence of this T cell receptor (beta chain) was determined in a study of T cell responses to AZD1222 COVID-19 vaccine. Note on this clone: No antigen is known for it.

The CDR3 is 16 residues long. Germline V gene data show CDR1 as MGHDK and CDR2 as SYGVNS. Deletions cut 6 bases from V and 1 base from J, with 16 bases between. Assay used: immunoSEQ multiplex PCR; TCRdb lists only in-frame clones, some missing. Counted here are about 93,000 clones, about 90% occurring once; the ten biggest clones make up 2.5% to 3%. Study-wide findings and caveats: Targets within unmutated variant regions were reportedly found for nearly half of spike-specific TCRs.

This clonotype was sampled from an adult in good health. Sample: peripheral blood, taken on day 0 of MenACWY control vaccination. The rearrangement uses TRBV25-1 and TRBJ2-1, with unresolved D. The CDR3: CASSAPGERSYNEQFF. DNA for the CDR3: TGTGCCAGCAGCGCCCCCGGAGAGCGTTCCTACAATGAGCAGTTCTTC.